This T cell receptor (beta chain) originates from a study of blood T cells in healthy people across ages. Then a second PCR, running roughly 7 to 11 cycles, was carried out with a sample-barcoded 5' primer and a J-beta primer mix. A single record per CDR3 protein comes from TCRdb applying MiXCR to the 5' RACE reads. This sample yields about 1.5 million distinct CDR3 sequences, of which roughly two fifths are seen a single time; about 4.1% belongs to the top ten. This clonotype was detected only a few times. Germline loops: CDR1 LGHNA, CDR2 YNFKEQ. The junction had 7 bases not matched to a gene; V was cut back by 4 bases and J by 1 base. The CDR3 has 17 amino acids.

The sequenced sample was blood. The chain combines TRBV4-2 with TRBJ2-1, with TRBD2 matching 10 bases. This TCR was recovered from a woman aged 18-35 years in good health. Written as DNA, the CDR3 is TGTGCCAGCAGCCCCCGGACTAGCGGAGGGTCCTACAATGAGCAGTTCTTC. It specifies CASSPRTSGGSYNEQFF.